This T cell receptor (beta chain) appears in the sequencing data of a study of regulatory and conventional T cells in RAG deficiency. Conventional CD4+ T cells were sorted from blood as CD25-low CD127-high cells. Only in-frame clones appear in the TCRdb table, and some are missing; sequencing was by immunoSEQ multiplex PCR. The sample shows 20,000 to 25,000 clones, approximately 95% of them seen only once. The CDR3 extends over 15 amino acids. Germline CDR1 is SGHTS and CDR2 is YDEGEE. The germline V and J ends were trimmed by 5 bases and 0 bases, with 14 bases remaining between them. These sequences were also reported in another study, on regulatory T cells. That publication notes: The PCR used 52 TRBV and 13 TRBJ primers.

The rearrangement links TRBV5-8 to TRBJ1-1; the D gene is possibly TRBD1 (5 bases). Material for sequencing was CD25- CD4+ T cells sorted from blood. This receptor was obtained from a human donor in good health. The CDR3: CASSRFGQMNTEAFF. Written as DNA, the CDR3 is TGTGCCAGCAGTCGGTTCGGACAAATGAACACTGAAGCTTTCTTT.